One and the same sample provided the 19 T cell receptor beta chains below, sequenced in a study of blood T cell repertoires in COVID-19. Assay used: immunoSEQ multiplex PCR; TCRdb lists only in-frame clones, some missing. The table records a few hundred thousand clones, about four fifths of them present only once. Sequenced input: peripheral blood. All receptors come from a woman aged 18-29 years with acute or convalescent COVID-19.

The chain joins TRBV9 to TRBJ1-1; 8 nucleotides agree with TRBD1. The CDR3 contains 14 residues. Germline CDR1 reads SGDLS; CDR2 reads YYNGEE. Trimming at V came to 1 base and at J to 4 bases, leaving 3 bases not matched to a gene. The CDR3 reads CASSVQGARTEAFF. CDR3 in DNA: TGTGCCAGCAGCGTACAGGGGGCTCGCACTGAAGCTTTCTTT. The whole variable domain, remainder taken from reference TRBV9 and TRBJ1-1, is DSGVTQTPKHLITATGQRVTLRCSPRSGDLSVYWYQQSLDQGLQFLIQYYNGEERAKGNILERFSAQQFPDLHSELNLSSLELGDSALYFCASSVQGARTEAFFGQGTRLTVV.

The chain recombines TRBV2 with TRBJ2-7; 7 bases map to TRBD2. This CDR3 is built from 14 residues. Per the germline V gene, CDR1 is SNHLY and CDR2 is FYNNEI. The V gene end was trimmed by 0 bases and the J gene end by 4 bases; junction bases not matched to a gene: 3. The DNA for the CDR3 is TGTGCCAGCAGTGAAGCGGGGGGGGAATACGAGCAGTACTTC. Encoded protein: CASSEAGGEYEQYF.

This clone was observed a handful of times. The rearrangement joins TRBV9 to TRBJ2-1, with 9 bases lining up with TRBD2. Germline CDR1 SGDLS, CDR2 YYNGEE. This CDR3 has 17 residues. J was trimmed by 4 bases and V by 4 bases; bases with no gene match: 12. This CDR3 reads CASSPRTSALLYNEQFF. The CDR3 DNA is TGTGCCAGCAGCCCTCGGACTAGCGCCTTATTGTACAATGAGCAGTTCTTC.

The CDR3 DNA sequence: TGTGCCACCAGTGACGCCGGGACAAATTCCCTAACCGAGCAGTTCTTC. Its protein product is CATSDAGTNSLTEQFF. The chain joins TRBV24-1 to TRBJ2-1; possibly TRBD1 for D (6 bases). CDR1 is KGHDR, CDR2 SFDVKD, per germline. V lost 4 bases and J lost 10, with 22 bases in between. This CDR3 contains 16 residues.

The chain employs TRBV3-1 (or the pseudogene TRBV3-2) and TRBJ1-2; 8 bases fit TRBD1. The CDR3 runs 14 residues. V shed 4 bases and J 7 bases; nucleotides not matched to a gene: 8. Looked up from germline, CDR1 is LGHDT and CDR2 is YNNKEL (reference sequence). The CDR3 nucleotides are TGTGCCAGCAGCCCCCGGACAGGGCAGGGTGGCTACACCTTC. It yields the protein CASSPRTGQGGYTF.

The chain has TRBV3-1 (or the pseudogene TRBV3-2) and TRBJ2-7; 7 positions match TRBD1. This CDR3 has 16 residues. V trimming: 2 bases; J trimming: 0 bases; junction bases outside the gene matches: 7. Germline V gene data show CDR1 as LGHDT and CDR2 as YNNKEL (reference sequence). Written as DNA, the CDR3 is TGTGCCAGCAGCCAAAGACACAGGGGAGACTCCTACGAGCAGTACTTC. This encodes CASSQRHRGDSYEQYF.

The chain employs TRBV14 and TRBJ1-1, with TRBD1 identical over 9 bases. This CDR3 spans 16 amino acids. V shed 4 bases, J shed 4 bases, and the junction held 10 bases outside the gene matches. From germline, CDR1 is SGHDN and CDR2 FVKESK. The CDR3 loop reads CASSRTGVWGGTEAFF. The CDR3 bases are TGTGCCAGCAGCCGGACAGGGGTTTGGGGCGGCACTGAAGCTTTCTTT.

The genes are TRBV4-1 and TRBJ2-3; 12 bases fit TRBD2. This CDR3 has 17 amino acids. Germline CDR1 is MGHRA and CDR2 is YSYEKL. V was clipped by 0 bases and J by 3 bases; unmatched bases: 4. CDR3 in amino acids: CASSQDWTSGMTDTQYF. In nucleotides, the CDR3 is TGCGCCAGCAGCCAAGATTGGACTAGCGGGATGACAGATACGCAGTATTTT.

The V and J genes are TRBV6-1 and TRBJ1-2, with D possibly TRBD1 on 5 matching bases. CDR1 and CDR2 (germline): MNHNS, SASEGT. With 3 bases removed from V and 6 bases from J, the gap between germline ends came to 14 bases. The CDR3 sequence is 14 residues long. The CDR3 sequence: CASSEGQGKDGYTF. The CDR3 DNA reads TGTGCCAGCAGTGAGGGGCAGGGAAAAGATGGCTACACCTTC.

V gene TRBV11-2 combines with J gene TRBJ2-3, with 9 bases that match TRBD1. CDR3 length: 14 residues. The germline V gene has CDR1 SGHAT and CDR2 FQNNGV. V lost 4 bases and J lost 6; bases outside the gene matches: 5. CDR3 nucleotide sequence: TGTGCCAGCAGCTCACAGGGGGCATCGGATACGCAGTATTTT. Translating gives CASSSQGASDTQYF. The complete variable domain, with remaining parts taken from reference TRBV11-2 and TRBJ2-3, reads EAGVAQSPRYKIIEKRQSVAFWCNPISGHATLYWYQQILGQGPKLLIQFQNNGVVDDSQLPKDRFSAERLKGVDSTLKIQPAKLEDSAVYLCASSSQGASDTQYFGPGTRLTVL.

The chain couples TRBV29-1 to TRBJ1-2; 8 bases align to TRBD1. Germline V lookup: CDR1 SQVTM, CDR2 ANQGSEA. V trimming: 7 bases; J trimming: 3 bases; junction bases outside the gene matches: 4. This CDR3 spans 12 amino acids. CDR3 nucleotide sequence: TGCAGCGGCGGACAGGGCGACTATGGCTACACCTTC. It codes for CSGGQGDYGYTF.

This clone was picked up one time. CDR3 amino acids: CASRGTSVNNEQFF. CDR3 bases: TGTGCCAGTAGGGGGACTAGCGTAAACAATGAGCAGTTCTTC. The chain joins TRBV19 to TRBJ2-1; TRBD2 aligns across 10 bases. Trimming removed 6 bases from V and 5 bases from J; junction bases left unmatched: 4. This CDR3 comprises 14 residues. Germline-derived CDR1 and CDR2 are LNHDA and SQIVND (reference sequence).

The rearrangement joins TRBV5-1 to TRBJ2-7, with TRBD1 identical over 8 bases. The CDR3 spans 15 residues. CDR1 SGHRS and CDR2 YFSETQ come from the germline V gene. V shed 6 bases, J shed 4 bases, and the junction held 12 bases outside the gene matches. As DNA, the CDR3 is TGCGCCAGCATGGACAGGGAGTTTTTCGGGTACGAGCAGTACTTC. It translates to CASMDREFFGYEQYF.

V usage is TRBV9 and J usage is TRBJ2-5; 7 bases are shared with TRBD2. Germline CDR1 SGDLS, CDR2 YYNGEE. V shed 3 bases and J 5 bases; nucleotides not matched to a gene: 13. The CDR3 is 16 amino acids. Here the CDR3 DNA reads TGTGCCAGCAGCGCCTCTCGGTCGAGCGGGATGGAGACCCAGTACTTC. Amino acids: CASSASRSSGMETQYF.

This chain joins TRBV9 and TRBJ2-2; tentative D call: TRBD2 (5 bases). There are 18 residues in the CDR3. V was trimmed by 0 bases and J by 6 bases, leaving 21 bases between them. Germline lookup yields CDR1 SGDLS and CDR2 YYNGEE. DNA for the CDR3: TGTGCCAGCAGCGTAGACCAAATAGGACTGCCCCATCCCGGGGAGCTGTTTTTT. As protein: CASSVDQIGLPHPGELFF.

This rearrangement joins TRBV10-3 to TRBJ2-1; 7 bases are a match to TRBD2. Germline V gene lookup returns CDR1 ENHRY and CDR2 SYGVKD. This CDR3 is built from 14 residues. V dropped 8 bases and J dropped 3; count of bases not matched to a gene: 7. CDR3 sequence: CAIGSREGYNEQFF. CDR3 sequence (DNA): TGTGCCATCGGGAGCAGGGAGGGCTACAATGAGCAGTTCTTC.

This clone was seen a handful of times. The rearrangement joins TRBV9 to TRBJ2-1; D perhaps matches TRBD2 (5 bases). CDR1 is SGDLS, CDR2 YYNGEE, per germline. This CDR3 contains 12 residues. V lost 4 bases, J lost 7 bases, and 9 bases lay in between. CDR3 coding DNA: TGTGCCAGCAGCCGGACTCGGAATGAGCAGTTCTTC. Protein sequence: CASSRTRNEQFF.

The CDR3 region is CASCTGGAGSYNEQFF. In nucleotides, the CDR3 is TGTGCCAGCTGTACCGGGGGAGCAGGGTCCTACAATGAGCAGTTCTTC. J is TRBJ2-1 and V is TRBV25-1, with D perhaps matching TRBD2 (6 bases). The CDR3 spans 16 residues. Trimming took off 8 bases at V and 1 base at J, with 18 bases between the two ends. Germline assignment: CDR1 MGHDK and CDR2 SYGVNS.

This chain joins TRBV7-8 and TRBJ2-1; 8 nucleotides agree with TRBD1. Germline V CDR1 and CDR2: SGHVS, FQNEAQ. The CDR3 sequence is 14 residues long. V shed 0 bases and J 16 bases; nucleotides not matched to a gene: 11. This CDR3 reads CASSLAQTGAREFF. The CDR3 bases are TGTGCCAGCAGCTTAGCCCAGACAGGGGCGCGGGAATTCTTC.